One sample yielded the 11 T cell receptor beta chains listed below, sequenced in a study of vaccination and CD4 T cells after COVID-19. Treatment: roughly 10-day PBMC culture with coronavirus spike peptide pools or control peptides (ViraFEST assay). Cultured CD4+ T cell DNA underwent sequencing with the Oncomine TCR Beta short-read assay. TCRdb redid the calling of the PCR reads with MiXCR, one entry per CDR3 protein. The table lists more than 7,500 distinct CDR3 sequences, roughly 23% of them singletons. These TCRs' antigens remain unknown. The sample was cultured CD4+ T cells from blood. Every receptor here comes from a human donor with COVID-19.

The CDR3 sequence: CASSSHSPAGGNTIYF. Written as DNA, the CDR3 is TGTGCCAGCAGTTCGCATTCCCCGGCTGGTGGAAACACCATATATTTT. The rearrangement uses TRBV28 and TRBJ1-3, with D uncertain. The CDR3 contains 16 residues. The germline V gene encodes CDR1 MDHEN and CDR2 SYDVKM. Trimming pared 4 bases from V and 3 bases from J, leaving 16 bases between.

This clonotype was seen only a few times. This sequence joins TRBV5-1 and TRBJ2-5; D ambiguous. From germline, CDR1 is SGHRS and CDR2 YFSETQ. This CDR3 is built from 11 residues. The V gene lost 0 bases and the J gene lost 6 bases, with 3 bases spanning the gap. CDR3 sequence (DNA): TGCGCCAGCAGCTTGGAAAAGACCCAGTACTTC. It specifies CASSLEKTQYF.

This chain uses TRBV5-8 with TRBJ2-3; D gene ambiguous. The CDR3 is made up of 16 amino acids. Germline V gene lookup returns CDR1 SGHTS and CDR2 YDEGEE. With 4 bases removed from V and 6 bases from J, the gap between germline ends came to 21 bases. The CDR3 DNA is TGTGCCAGCAGCCCGGGTAGGACGGTGAGTTCGGATACGCAGTATTTT. Protein: CASSPGRTVSSDTQYF.

This clonotype occurred a few times. This chain connects TRBV7-9 to TRBJ2-7, with TRBD2 matching over 7 bases. This CDR3 has 13 amino acids. Germline V lookup: CDR1 SEHNR, CDR2 FQNEAQ (reference sequence). V gave up 6 bases and J gave up 3 bases; unmatched junction bases: 5. CDR3 sequence reads: CASSLGGYYEQYF. In nucleotides, the CDR3 is TGTGCCAGCAGTCTCGGGGGGTACTACGAGCAGTACTTC.

The table lists this clonotype with a few counts. V gene TRBV28 combines with J gene TRBJ1-2; D not certain. The CDR3 runs to 13 residues. Between the trimmed V and J ends, which lost 6 bases and 8 bases, there was a span of 16 bases. Per germline, CDR1 MDHEN and CDR2 SYDVKM. Here the CDR3 reads CASSTGRREGYTF. The CDR3 DNA reads as TGTGCCAGCAGCACTGGACGGAGGGAAGGCTACACCTTC.

There are a few counts of this clonotype. This chain links TRBV5-5 with TRBJ1-2; 8 bases align to TRBD1. The CDR3 covers 14 residues. Per the germline V gene, CDR1 is SGHKS and CDR2 is YYEKEE (reference sequence). V lost 0 bases and J lost 7; bases outside the gene matches: 5. Here the CDR3 reads CASSLAGGEGGYTF. The CDR3 bases are TGTGCCAGCAGCTTGGCAGGGGGCGAGGGTGGCTACACCTTC.

The V call is TRBV7-2, the J call TRBJ2-7, with unresolved D. This CDR3 is 14 amino acids long. V was trimmed by 5 bases and J by 0 bases, leaving 11 bases between them. CDR1 is SGHTA, CDR2 FQGNSA, per germline. The CDR3 loop is CASSPQISSYEQYF. The DNA for the CDR3 is TGTGCCAGCAGCCCTCAGATTAGCTCCTACGAGCAGTACTTC. Full variable domain (remainder filled in from reference TRBV7-2 and TRBJ2-7): GAGVSQSPSNKVTEKGKDVELRCDPISGHTALYWYRQSLGQGLEFLIYFQGNSAPDKSGLPSDRFSAERTGGSVSTLTIQRTQQEDSAVYLCASSPQISSYEQYFGPGTRLTVT.

This chain uses TRBV11-1 with TRBJ1-1; no clear D. Germline loops: CDR1 SGHAT, CDR2 FQDESV (reference sequence). V dropped 4 bases and J dropped 0 bases, with 12 bases sitting between them. This CDR3 region has 15 residues. The CDR3 DNA sequence: TGTGCCAGCAGCTCCACCAGGACTATGAACACTGAAGCTTTCTTT. This encodes CASSSTRTMNTEAFF.

This clonotype was picked up a small number of times. The chain carries TRBV27 and TRBJ2-7, with 9 bases aligning to TRBD1. Germline trimming cut 6 bases from V and 2 bases from J; bases unmatched to any gene: 2. CDR1 is MNHEY and CDR2 is SMNVEV in the germline V gene (reference sequence). The CDR3 contains 13 residues. This CDR3 is CASRGTGTYEQYF. The CDR3 nucleotides read TGTGCCAGCAGGGGGACAGGGACCTACGAGCAGTACTTC.

CDR3 protein: CASSLRLADSNTGELFF. The CDR3 DNA follows: TGTGCCAGCAGCTTAAGATTAGCGGATTCGAACACCGGGGAGCTGTTTTTT. The chain has TRBV7-3 and TRBJ2-2; weak D call: TRBD2 (6 bases). This CDR3 region has 17 residues. Trimming cost V 1 base and J 0 bases, with 12 bases left between them. CDR1 and CDR2 (germline): SGHTA, FQGTGA.

Only a few counts were recorded for this clonotype. This chain links TRBV24-1 with TRBJ2-5; D is unresolved. V gave up 6 bases and J gave up 3 bases, with 16 bases separating them. The CDR3 sequence is 15 residues long. Germline V gene sequence: CDR1 KGHDR, CDR2 SFDVKD. The CDR3 nucleotides read TGTGCCACCAGTCAATCAGGTCAGACCGAAGAGACCCAGTACTTC. The encoded protein is CATSQSGQTEETQYF.